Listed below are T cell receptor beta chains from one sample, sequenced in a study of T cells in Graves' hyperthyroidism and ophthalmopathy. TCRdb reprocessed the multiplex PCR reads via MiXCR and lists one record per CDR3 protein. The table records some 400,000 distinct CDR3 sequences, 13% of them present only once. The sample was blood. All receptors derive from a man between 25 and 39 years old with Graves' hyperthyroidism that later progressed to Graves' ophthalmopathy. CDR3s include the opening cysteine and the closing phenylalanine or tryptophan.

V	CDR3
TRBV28	CASSSTSGGVTIQFF
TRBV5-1	CASSLANRDRVDEQYF
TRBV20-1	CSGSGQNLINMNTEAFF
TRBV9	CASSVELDSNTEAFF
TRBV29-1	CSVLAGLANYGYTF
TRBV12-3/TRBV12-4	CASSASKETQYF
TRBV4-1	CASSQEGANSPLHF
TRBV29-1	CSVDLAGGPSRSYNEQFF
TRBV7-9	CASSLDRDRTDTQYF
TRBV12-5	CASGPARDTTNYGYTF
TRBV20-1	CSARPGQVNTGELFF
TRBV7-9	CASSLALDRESPLHF
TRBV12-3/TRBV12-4	CASRGRMNTEAFF
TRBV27	CASSIRTSGTDYEQYF
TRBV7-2	CASSLGRATGELFF
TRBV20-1	CSASSRDAYEQYF
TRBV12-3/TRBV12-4	CAGRAGGHGYTF
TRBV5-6	CASSSRQGGNQPQHF
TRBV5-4	CASSLGAPNTDTQYF
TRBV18	CASSLRTERGYGYTF
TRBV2	CASSGVGGTDTQYF
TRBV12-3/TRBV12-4	CASSERGRGAFF
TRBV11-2	CASSDGQGPALIHEQYF
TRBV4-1	CASSQDPMNTEAFF
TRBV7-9	CASSPDTLEAFF
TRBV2	CASSEVAGGHNEQFF
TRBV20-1	CSASNNEQFF
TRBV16	CASSPAGTGMLYEQYF
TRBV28	CASSLIVGMNTGELFF
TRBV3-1	CASSLTPGQLFTEAFF
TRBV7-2	CASSLAGWGQGPSYEQYF
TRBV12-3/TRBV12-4	CASSFPWARRIYEQYF
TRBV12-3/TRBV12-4	CASSPTLTGRHGYTF
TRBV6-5	CASSYKGPNYEQYF
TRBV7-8	CASSLAGELFF
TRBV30	CAWTGAPGYNEQFF
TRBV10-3	CAISEKGTGSGQYF
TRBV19	CASRPPGHVNTEAFF
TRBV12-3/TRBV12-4	CASKRDGATNEKLFF
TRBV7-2	CASTQGGWTQYF
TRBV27	CASSKPGQQNTEAFF
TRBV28	CASSEVRHNEQFF
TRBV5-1	CASSLVPDRANTGELFF
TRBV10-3	CAVATSGGRTDTQYF
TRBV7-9	CASSLGQGTEQFF
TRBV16	CASSQYSENGGYTF
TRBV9	CASSVGRYGYTF
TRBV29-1	CSVLLNGYTF
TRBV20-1	CSARTPLLAGETYEQYF
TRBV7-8	CASSPGTPNNEQFF